These 30 T cell receptor beta chains came from one sample sequenced in a study of cytomegalovirus exposure and HLA in healthy donors. PCR employed 60 Vbeta and 13 Jbeta primers. Sequencing was performed with immunoSEQ multiplex PCR; in TCRdb, only in-frame clones are kept and a portion is missing. The repertoire includes fewer than 250,000 clones, around 79% of them detected once, and 1.5% to 2% sits in the top ten. The specimen was PBMCs. Receptor source: a woman aged 18-29 years in good health and CMV-seronegative.

The V gene is TRBV18, the J gene TRBJ2-5; 8 nucleotides align to TRBD1. V was pared by 3 bases and J by 5 bases, with 8 bases of the junction left unmatched. Germline V CDR1 and CDR2: KGHSH, LQKENI. This CDR3 region has 15 residues. CDR3 DNA: TGTGCCAGCTCACCGGACAGGGAAATTGGTGAGACCCAGTACTTC. Amino acids: CASSPDREIGETQYF. The variable domain in full, with the rest retrieved from reference TRBV18 and TRBJ2-5, is NAGVMQNPRHLVRRRGQEARLRCSPMKGHSHVYWYRQLPEEGLKFMVYLQKENIIDESGMPKERFSAEFPKEGPSILRIQQVVRGDSAAYFCASSPDREIGETQYFGPGTRLLVL.

The rearrangement links TRBV5-1 to TRBJ2-3, with TRBD2 matching 8 bases. V lost 4 bases to trimming and J lost 2 bases; unmatched junction nucleotides: 9. CDR3 length: 16 residues. Germline V gene lookup returns CDR1 SGHRS and CDR2 YFSETQ. The CDR3 region has the DNA TGCGCCAGCAGCCTTGGGGCGGGGGGCCCCACAGATACGCAGTATTTT. Translated: CASSLGAGGPTDTQYF.

This clone was seen more than once but under ten times. The rearrangement links TRBV5-1 to TRBJ1-4, with D possibly being TRBD1 (5 bases). The CDR3 is 14 amino acids. Between the trimmed V and J ends, which lost 5 bases and 7 bases, there was a span of 15 bases. In germline, CDR1 is SGHRS, CDR2 YFSETQ. In DNA form, the CDR3 reads TGCGCCAGCAGGCCGTCGACAGAGGTTGAAAAACTGTTTTTT. This encodes CASRPSTEVEKLFF.

The chain is built from TRBV2 and TRBJ2-5, with 8 bases that match TRBD1. Germline values: CDR1 SNHLY, CDR2 FYNNEI. The CDR3 is made up of 15 amino acids. With V trimmed by 8 bases and J by 6 bases, 14 bases remained unmatched. CDR3 in amino acids: CASSWATRQGQTQYF. CDR3 coding DNA: TGTGCCAGCTCCTGGGCCACCCGACAGGGGCAGACCCAGTACTTC.

This clone was counted between two and nine times. A junction end diverges from the germline sequence, so it may reflect a read error. This chain uses TRBV4-1 with TRBJ1-4, with a possible D match to TRBD1 (5 bases). The length of the CDR3 is 9 residues. CDR1 is MGHRA, CDR2 YSYEKL, per germline. CDR3 DNA sequence: TGCGCCAGCAGCCAGGAGGGGACCTTT. This translates into CASSQEGTF.

This clone was observed a few times. The genes are TRBV28 and TRBJ1-1, with 7 bases that match TRBD1. Germline loops: CDR1 MDHEN, CDR2 SYDVKM. This CDR3 comprises 17 residues. Trimming removed 2 bases from V and 0 bases from J; junction bases left unmatched: 9. The chain's CDR3 is CASSLGGQLIMNTEAFF. CDR3 in DNA: TGTGCCAGCAGTTTAGGGGGACAGTTAATTATGAACACTGAAGCTTTCTTT. The whole variable domain, remainder taken from reference TRBV28 and TRBJ1-1, is DVKVTQSSRYLVKRTGEKVFLECVQDMDHENMFWYRQDPGLGLRLIYFSYDVKMKEKGDIPEGYSVSREKKERFSLILESASTNQTSMYLCASSLGGQLIMNTEAFFGQGTRLTVV.

J is TRBJ2-7 and V is TRBV5-4, with 9 nucleotides matching TRBD2. This CDR3 is 15 amino acids long. Germline CDR1 is SGHNT and CDR2 is YYREEE (reference sequence). The junction had 10 bases not matched to a gene; V was cut back by 4 bases and J by 5 bases. The CDR3 bases are TGTGCCAGCAGCCCCCCAAGCGGGAGGACCCACGAGCAGTACTTC. Translated, it gives CASSPPSGRTHEQYF.

This clone turned up a few times. The rearrangement uses TRBV6-6 and TRBJ2-1; possibly TRBD1 for D (6 bases). The V gene lost 6 bases and the J gene lost 0 bases, with 12 bases spanning the gap. This CDR3 contains 15 residues. In germline, CDR1 is MNHNY, CDR2 SVGAGI (reference sequence). The CDR3 protein is CASSQQGSSYNEQFF. CDR3 DNA: TGTGCCAGCAGCCAACAGGGAAGCTCCTACAATGAGCAGTTCTTC.

V usage is TRBV6-5 and J usage is TRBJ1-1; 10 bases line up with TRBD1. Germline loops: CDR1 MNHEY, CDR2 SVGAGI. Losses at the gene ends were 5 bases for V and 4 bases for J; bases not matched to a gene: 7. The CDR3 has 15 amino acids. This chain's CDR3 is CASSPTGGWGTEAFF. DNA of the CDR3: TGTGCCAGCAGTCCGACAGGGGGCTGGGGCACTGAAGCTTTCTTT.

V is TRBV28 and J is TRBJ1-2, with unresolved D. Germline-derived CDR1 and CDR2 are MDHEN and SYDVKM. This CDR3 has 14 residues. Trimming removed 4 bases from V and 3 bases from J, with 12 bases in between. The DNA for the CDR3 is TGTGCCAGCAGTTCCACGACAAAAGACTATGGCTACACCTTC. Amino acid sequence: CASSSTTKDYGYTF.

This chain connects TRBV7-3 to TRBJ2-6; D ambiguous. Trimming cost V 4 bases and J 4 bases, with 5 bases left between them. CDR1 and CDR2 (germline): SGHTA, FQGTGA. The CDR3 is made up of 13 amino acids. CDR3 region: CASSSPGANVLTF. CDR3 DNA: TGTGCCAGCAGCTCCCCGGGGGCCAACGTCCTGACTTTC.

The chain recombines TRBV28 with TRBJ1-5, with a weak D call TRBD1 (5 bases). Germline loops: CDR1 MDHEN, CDR2 SYDVKM. The V end was cut by 7 bases, the J end by 5 bases, with 9 bases between. The CDR3 extends over 12 amino acids. DNA for the CDR3: TGTGCCAGCAAAAGGGGTGATCAGCCCCAGCATTTT. Translation gives CASKRGDQPQHF.

This clone has more than one count but fewer than ten. The rearrangement joins TRBV14 to TRBJ2-2; D might be TRBD2 (6 bases). Trimming took off 0 bases at V and 5 bases at J, with 10 bases between the two ends. Germline V CDR1 and CDR2: SGHDN, FVKESK. This CDR3 region has 15 residues. Written as DNA, the CDR3 is TGTGCCAGCAGCCAAGATAGCGGAGCTACCGGGGAGCTGTTTTTT. Protein sequence: CASSQDSGATGELFF. Filled out from reference TRBV14 and TRBJ2-2, the complete variable domain reads EAGVTQFPSHSVIEKGQTVTLRCDPISGHDNLYWYRRVMGKEIKFLLHFVKESKQDESGMPNNRFLAERTGGTYSTLKVQPAELEDSGVYFCASSQDSGATGELFFGEGSRLTVL.

There are a few counts of this clone. The chain employs TRBV7-2 and TRBJ1-1; possibly TRBD1 for D (6 bases). This CDR3 is built from 15 residues. Trimming took off 4 bases at V and 6 bases at J, with 18 bases between the two ends. Germline CDR1 reads SGHTA; CDR2 reads FQGNSA. The CDR3 reads CASSSGGSFRAEAFF. DNA for the CDR3: TGTGCCAGCAGCTCTGGGGGCAGTTTTAGGGCTGAAGCTTTCTTT.

This sequence joins TRBV4-1 and TRBJ2-2; D not resolved. CDR1 and CDR2 from the germline V gene are MGHRA and YSYEKL. V was pared by 2 bases and J by 4 bases, with 8 bases between. The CDR3 length is 14 residues. Written as DNA, the CDR3 is TGCGCCAGCAGCCAACAAGACTTCACCGGGGAGCTGTTTTTT. It is translated as CASSQQDFTGELFF.

The chain links TRBV5-1 to TRBJ1-1; D may be TRBD1 (5 bases). The V gene's germline CDR1 is SGHRS and CDR2 YFSETQ. V was shortened by 3 bases and J by 1 base, with 16 bases between the two germline ends. The CDR3 contains 16 residues. Written as DNA, the CDR3 is TGCGCCAGCAGCTGGGGTGGCAGGGCGTCGAACACTGAAGCTTTCTTT. It translates to CASSWGGRASNTEAFF.

About this clone: This same CDR3 is encoded by further DNA sequences in the sample. The chain employs TRBV27 and TRBJ2-7; D gene unclear. Germline values: CDR1 MNHEY, CDR2 SMNVEV (reference sequence). The CDR3 is 13 residues long. V lost 0 bases and J lost 4, with 7 bases in between. In DNA, the CDR3 is TGTGCCAGCAGTTTATCGGCAGATTACGAGCAGTACTTC. Residues: CASSLSADYEQYF.

V and J are TRBV5-1 and TRBJ2-7; D is ambiguous. Germline CDR1 and CDR2: SGHRS and YFSETQ. This CDR3 has 17 amino acids. Trimming pared 0 bases from V and 0 bases from J, leaving 16 bases between. The CDR3 nucleotides read TGCGCCAGCAGCTTGGACCCGCCCGAGGTTGCCTCCTACGAGCAGTACTTC. Protein sequence: CASSLDPPEVASYEQYF.

This chain connects TRBV6-6 to TRBJ1-2, with TRBD1 identical over 8 bases. Germline values: CDR1 MNHNY, CDR2 SVGAGI (reference sequence). The V gene end was trimmed by 0 bases and the J gene end by 3 bases; junction bases not matched to a gene: 0. The CDR3 has 14 amino acids. This CDR3 reads CASSYSDRDYGYTF. CDR3 bases: TGTGCCAGCAGTTACTCGGACAGGGACTATGGCTACACCTTC.

CDR3 loop: CASSQEPPDTKNSPLHF. CDR3 bases: TGCGCCAGCAGCCAAGAGCCGCCCGACACCAAAAATTCACCCCTCCACTTT. The chain uses TRBV4-1 and TRBJ1-6, with no clear D. Trimming left V 0 bases short and J 7 bases short, with 16 bases between. This CDR3 is 17 amino acids long. The germline CDR1 and CDR2 sequences are MGHRA and YSYEKL.

The sample holds one count of this clone. The chain recombines TRBV27 with TRBJ1-2, with TRBD1 identical over 9 bases. Trimming cost V 5 bases and J 3 bases; bases outside gene matches: 10. The length of the CDR3 is 16 residues. From germline, CDR1 is MNHEY and CDR2 SMNVEV (reference sequence). The CDR3 sequence is CASSHRTGVSYYGYTF. The CDR3 DNA is TGTGCCAGCAGTCACCGGACAGGGGTAAGTTACTATGGCTACACCTTC.

The CDR3 region has the DNA TGTGCCAGCAGTGACGCCCAGGGGGTGCAGTACTTC. Its translation: CASSDAQGVQYF. The rearrangement uses TRBV6-4 and TRBJ2-7, with 7 bases aligning to TRBD1. CDR1 is MRHNA and CDR2 is SNTAGT in the germline V gene. This CDR3 is 12 amino acids long. The V segment lost 2 bases and the J segment 9 bases; nucleotides outside the gene matches: 4.

This sequence joins TRBV2 and TRBJ1-5, with D uncertain. V was trimmed by 6 bases and J by 0 bases, leaving 12 bases between them. The CDR3 covers 15 residues. Germline V CDR1 and CDR2: SNHLY, FYNNEI. The CDR3 DNA reads TGTGCCAGCAGGGGCGGGATGGTTAGCAATCAGCCCCAGCATTTT. Protein sequence: CASRGGMVSNQPQHF.

This clone has only one observation. The genes are TRBV19 and TRBJ1-2; no clear D gene. The CDR3 covers 13 residues. Germline CDR1 and CDR2: LNHDA and SQIVND (reference sequence). Deletions cut 5 bases from V and 3 bases from J, with 10 bases between. CDR3 nucleotide sequence: TGTGCCAGTAGTCCCACTGTGGACTATGGCTACACCTTC. Translation: CASSPTVDYGYTF.

This clone occurred a few times. The V and J genes are TRBV5-5 and TRBJ1-3; D gene uncertain. The germline CDR1 and CDR2 sequences are SGHKS and YYEKEE (reference sequence). This CDR3 comprises 14 residues. V was clipped by 2 bases and J by 0 bases, with 6 bases between them. Here the CDR3 DNA reads TGTGCCAGCAGCTTAACGGTCTCTGGAAACACCATATATTTT. This translates into CASSLTVSGNTIYF.

The chain uses TRBV6-1 and TRBJ2-7, with a possible D match to TRBD1 (5 bases). Germline-derived CDR1 and CDR2 are MNHNS and SASEGT. Between the trimmed V and J ends, which lost 4 bases and 2 bases, there was a span of 9 bases. The CDR3 contains 13 residues. CDR3 sequence reads: CASSAGSTYEQYF. For the CDR3, the DNA is TGTGCCAGCAGTGCAGGGTCGACCTACGAGCAGTACTTC.

This clone came up once. The sample contains more than one DNA sequence encoding this CDR3. V and J are TRBV5-1 and TRBJ2-7, with 8 bases matching TRBD1. The CDR3 loop spans 14 amino acids. CDR1 SGHRS and CDR2 YFSETQ come from the germline V gene. J gave up 2 bases and V 2 bases, and 3 bases lay outside the gene matches. This chain's CDR3 is CASSLTGGPYEQYF. The CDR3 coding sequence is TGCGCCAGCAGCTTAACAGGGGGTCCCTACGAGCAGTACTTC.

The rearrangement joins TRBV5-4 to TRBJ2-7, with 9 bases that match TRBD2. This CDR3 is built from 13 residues. The junction had 2 bases not matched to a gene; V was cut back by 4 bases and J by 3 bases. Per the germline V gene, CDR1 is SGHNT and CDR2 is YYREEE (reference sequence). The CDR3 nucleotides read TGTGCCAGCAGCCCTAGCGGGAACTACGAGCAGTACTTC. Its protein is CASSPSGNYEQYF.

J is TRBJ2-1 and V is TRBV5-1; 12 nucleotides agree with TRBD2. Unmatched junction bases numbered 9, after V lost 3 bases and J lost 8 bases. The CDR3 length is 16 residues. Germline V lookup: CDR1 SGHRS, CDR2 YFSETQ. The CDR3 is CASSSVLAGGQDEQFF. CDR3 coding DNA: TGCGCCAGCAGCTCTGTCCTAGCGGGGGGGCAGGATGAGCAGTTCTTC.

This sequence joins TRBV29-1 and TRBJ1-2; 8 nucleotides agree with TRBD1. The CDR3 covers 10 residues. The germline V gene has CDR1 SQVTM and CDR2 ANQGSEA. V lost 7 bases and J lost 8; bases outside the gene matches: 3. In DNA, the CDR3 is TGCAGCGGTGGGGACAGGGGCTACACCTTC. This sequence encodes CSGGDRGYTF.